Following are 14 T cell receptor beta chains from one sample sequenced in a study of blood T cell repertoires in COVID-19. Clones were read by immunoSEQ multiplex PCR, and TCRdb kept only the in-frame ones, dropping some. Among roughly 230,000 clones listed, around 84% were seen once. The sequenced sample consisted of peripheral blood. The source of these receptors is a man aged 40-49 years with acute or convalescent COVID-19.

The rearrangement uses TRBV27 and TRBJ1-6, with D unclear. V was trimmed by 4 bases and J by 4 bases, leaving 5 bases between them. CDR3 size: 13 residues. CDR1 and CDR2 (germline): MNHEY, SMNVEV (reference sequence). CDR3 bases: TGTGCCAGCAGTTGGGCGTATAATTCACCCCTCCACTTT. Its protein is CASSWAYNSPLHF.

J is TRBJ1-1 and V is TRBV30; no definite D call. The ends were cut back, 4 bases at V and 1 base at J, with 7 bases in the middle. CDR3 length: 12 residues. CDR1 and CDR2 (germline): GTSNPN, SVGIG (reference sequence). In nucleotides, the CDR3 is TGTGCCTGGATCGGAGGGAACACTGAAGCTTTCTTT. Its translation is CAWIGGNTEAFF.

The rearrangement uses TRBV10-3 and TRBJ1-3; unclear D gene. CDR1 ENHRY and CDR2 SYGVKD come from the germline V gene. The CDR3 spans 16 residues. Trimming cost V 3 bases and J 4 bases, with 16 bases left between them. The CDR3 loop is CAISDPGIGSGNTIYF. CDR3 DNA sequence: TGTGCCATCAGTGATCCGGGAATAGGGTCCGGAAACACCATATATTTT.

CDR3 in amino acids: CASSPGTSVYEQYF. The CDR3 DNA sequence: TGTGCCAGCAGCCCCGGGACTAGCGTCTACGAGCAGTACTTC. The chain couples TRBV9 to TRBJ2-7; TRBD2 aligns across 10 bases. Germline V gene lookup returns CDR1 SGDLS and CDR2 YYNGEE. The CDR3 contains 14 residues. The ends lost 4 bases at V and 3 bases at J; junction bases unmatched: 4.

V is TRBV6-2 or TRBV6-3 and J is TRBJ1-1; a possible D gene is TRBD1 (6 bases). V was shortened by 5 bases and J by 11 bases, with 15 bases between the two germline ends. The CDR3 contains 12 residues. From germline, CDR1 is MNHEY and CDR2 SVGEGT. The CDR3 DNA is TGTGCCAGCAGTCCAGGGGTCTTCGGGGCTTTCTTT. Translated, it gives CASSPGVFGAFF.

The chain couples TRBV5-1 to TRBJ2-3, with D unresolved. Trimming took 2 bases from V and 4 from J, leaving 11 bases between them. Germline lookup yields CDR1 SGHRS and CDR2 YFSETQ. This CDR3 has 14 residues. The CDR3: CASSFRDGSDTQYF. For the CDR3, the DNA is TGCGCCAGCAGCTTTAGAGACGGGTCAGATACGCAGTATTTT.

The chain joins TRBV18 to TRBJ2-7; TRBD1 matches at 10 bases. This CDR3 has 15 residues. V was pared by 6 bases and J by 5 bases, with 10 bases of the junction left unmatched. CDR1 is KGHSH, CDR2 LQKENI, per germline. This chain's CDR3 is CASSLWGTGENEQYF. CDR3 DNA sequence: TGTGCCAGCTCCTTATGGGGGACAGGGGAGAACGAGCAGTACTTC. The whole variable domain, filled in from reference TRBV18 and TRBJ2-7, reads NAGVMQNPRHLVRRRGQEARLRCSPMKGHSHVYWYRQLPEEGLKFMVYLQKENIIDESGMPKERFSAEFPKEGPSILRIQQVVRGDSAAYFCASSLWGTGENEQYFGPGTRLTVT.

The rearrangement uses TRBV30 and TRBJ1-1; TRBD1 matches at 7 bases. The J segment lost 5 bases and the V segment lost 0 bases, leaving 12 bases of the junction unmatched. CDR1 is GTSNPN and CDR2 is SVGIG in the germline V gene (reference sequence). The length of the CDR3 is 16 residues. CDR3: CAWSVILRGPETEAFF. The CDR3 DNA is TGTGCCTGGAGTGTAATCCTGAGGGGGCCCGAGACTGAAGCTTTCTTT.

This clone was seen once. The chain carries TRBV7-3 and TRBJ1-2, with a possible D match to TRBD1 (5 bases). V lost 1 base to trimming and J lost 4 bases, with 10 bases between them. CDR3 length: 14 residues. CDR1 SGHTA and CDR2 FQGTGA come from the germline V gene. As DNA, the CDR3 is TGTGCCAGCAGCTTAAAGGGGCAGTTCTATGGCTACACCTTC. Translated, it gives CASSLKGQFYGYTF.

The rearrangement links TRBV6-1 to TRBJ1-6; 9 bases agree with TRBD1. V was pared by 3 bases and J by 9 bases, with 6 bases of the junction left unmatched. CDR1 is MNHNS and CDR2 is SASEGT in the germline V gene. The CDR3 spans 15 residues. CDR3 in amino acids: CASSEDRGRGSPLHF. As DNA, the CDR3 is TGTGCCAGCAGTGAGGACAGGGGCAGGGGTTCACCCCTCCACTTT.

This CDR3 is CASSMEGSGNTIYF. For the CDR3, the DNA is TGTGCCAGTAGTATGGAGGGATCCGGAAACACCATATATTTT. The V call is TRBV19, the J call TRBJ1-3; D is ambiguous. The V end lost 3 bases, the J end lost 4 bases, and 10 bases lay between the germline ends. Germline V gives CDR1 LNHDA, CDR2 SQIVND (reference sequence). The CDR3 spans 14 residues.

In its sample, this clone was seen a few times. The rearrangement links TRBV11-1 to TRBJ2-2; the D is unclear. Germline assignment: CDR1 SGHAT and CDR2 FQDESV (reference sequence). V was shortened by 5 bases and J by 7 bases, with 8 bases between the two germline ends. The CDR3 consists of 12 residues. The CDR3 DNA is TGTGCCAGCAGCCTGCGGCTCGGGGAGCTGTTTTTT. It encodes CASSLRLGELFF.

This clone occurred a few times. The genes are TRBV2 and TRBJ1-1; D perhaps matches TRBD1 (6 bases). In germline, CDR1 is SNHLY, CDR2 FYNNEI. The CDR3 consists of 15 residues. V lost 6 bases to trimming and J lost 4 bases, with 18 bases between them. The CDR3 DNA follows: TGTGCCAGCAGCGTAGACAGGCGTGGGGTCACTGAAGCTTTCTTT. Its protein is CASSVDRRGVTEAFF.

The chain uses TRBV18 and TRBJ1-3; D remains unclear. Per the germline V gene, CDR1 is KGHSH and CDR2 is LQKENI. The CDR3 extends over 15 amino acids. The V end was cut by 3 bases, the J end by 1 base, with 10 bases between. As DNA, the CDR3 is TGTGCCAGCTCACCTTCACTACAATCTGGAAACACCATATATTTT. Its protein product is CASSPSLQSGNTIYF.